These 20 T cell receptor beta chains originate from one sample sequenced in a study of CD8+CD57+ T cells in acquired aplastic anemia. Those patients picked for sequencing had displayed CD8+CD57+ cell expansion on flow cytometry. Profiling of TCR beta VDJ combinations and CDR3 sequences used genomic DNA as template. A single record per CDR3 protein comes from TCRdb applying MiXCR to the reads. The repertoire holds 150,000 to 200,000 distinct CDR3 sequences, with 45% to 60% as singletons. Sequencing used sorted CD4+, CD8+, or CD8+CD57+ T cells (not recorded which) from PBMCs. All receptors derive from a human donor with aplastic anemia.

The V gene is TRBV9, the J gene TRBJ2-7, with D perhaps being TRBD1 or TRBD2 (5 bases each). The length of the CDR3 is 14 residues. Trimming removed 0 bases from V and 2 bases from J, with 9 bases in between. Germline values: CDR1 SGDLS, CDR2 YYNGEE. The CDR3 DNA follows: TGTGCCAGCAGCGTAGGTCGAGGGGCCTACGAGCAGTACTTC. Translation gives CASSVGRGAYEQYF.

DNA for the CDR3: TGTGCCAGCAGTACAGGGTGGACGAAGACCCAGTACTTC. This encodes CASSTGWTKTQYF. The chain uses TRBV2 and TRBJ2-5; D is perhaps TRBD1 (6 bases). Trimming shortened V by 5 bases and J by 6 bases, and 13 bases separated the two germline ends. CDR1 and CDR2 from the germline V gene are SNHLY and FYNNEI. The CDR3 is 13 residues long.

The gene calls are TRBV15 and TRBJ2-5; no definite D call. Trimming pared 0 bases from V and 2 bases from J, leaving 10 bases between. This CDR3 is 15 amino acids long. CDR1 is LNHNV, CDR2 YYDKDF, per germline (reference sequence). The CDR3 spells CATSRDGSVQETQYF. CDR3 bases: TGTGCCACCAGCAGAGATGGGTCAGTTCAAGAGACCCAGTACTTC.

The genes are TRBV11-2 and TRBJ2-3, with 7 bases identical to TRBD1. The CDR3 contains 16 residues. Trimming cost V 4 bases and J 4 bases; bases outside gene matches: 11. Germline-derived CDR1 and CDR2 are SGHAT and FQNNGV. DNA for the CDR3: TGTGCCAGCAGCTCTCGGACAGGCCTCGCAGCAGATACGCAGTATTTT. Its protein is CASSSRTGLAADTQYF.

Remarks on this clonotype: The junction differs from germline at one of its ends, possibly a read error. The chain is built from TRBV15 and TRBJ1-3, with a tentative D call TRBD1 (5 bases). Germline V gene lookup returns CDR1 LNHNV and CDR2 YYDKDF (reference sequence). CDR3 length: 14 residues. The CDR3 here is CVTSRGTRTNTIYF. In DNA, the CDR3 is TGTGTCACCAGCAGAGGGACGAGGACTAACACCATATATTTT. The entire variable domain, with the rest obtained from reference TRBV15 and TRBJ1-3, is as follows: DAMVIQNPRYQVTQFGKPVTLSCSQTLNHNVMYWYQQKSSQAPKLLFHYYDKDFNNEADTPDNFQSRRPNTSFCFLDIRSPGLGDTAMYLCVTSRGTRTNTIYFGEGSWLTVV.

This clonotype was detected many times. J is TRBJ1-4 and V is TRBV12-3 or TRBV12-4, with TRBD1 identical over 9 bases. V gave up 7 bases and J gave up 8 bases; unmatched junction bases: 8. This CDR3 has 14 residues. CDR3 bases: TGTGCCAGCAAAATGACAGGGGGTTTGGAAAAACTGTTTTTT. Encoded protein: CASKMTGGLEKLFF.

As for this clonotype: This may be a read error, as it is one base from a much larger clone. This chain joins TRBV6-5 and TRBJ2-1, with a weak D call TRBD1 (6 bases). Germline values: CDR1 MNHEY, CDR2 SVGAGI. CDR3 length: 14 amino acids. In nucleotides, the CDR3 is TGTGCCAGCAGTTACCCTGGACAGTACAATGGGCAGTTCTTC. Translated: CASSYPGQYNGQFF.

This clonotype occurred once. The chain uses TRBV24-1 and TRBJ1-2, with D hard to call. CDR1 and CDR2 (germline): KGHDR, SFDVKD. Trimming left V 3 bases short and J 0 bases short, with 7 bases between. The CDR3 runs 14 residues. The CDR3 DNA follows: TGTGCCACCAGTGATGCCGCCACTAACTATGGCTACACCTTC. Protein sequence: CATSDAATNYGYTF.

This clonotype was recorded a few times. This sequence joins TRBV11-3 and TRBJ2-1; 16 bases are shared with TRBD2. The germline V gene encodes CDR1 SGHNT and CDR2 YENEEA. J was trimmed by 10 bases and V by 8 bases; bases with no gene match: 5. There are 14 residues in the CDR3. CDR3 residues: CASGTSGGADEQFF. CDR3 DNA sequence: TGTGCCAGCGGGACTAGCGGGGGGGCGGACGAGCAGTTCTTC.

This clonotype was counted only a few times. This chain uses TRBV2 with TRBJ2-1; tentative D call: TRBD1 (5 bases). From germline, CDR1 is SNHLY and CDR2 FYNNEI. The CDR3 has 13 amino acids. Trimming pared 4 bases from V and 6 bases from J, leaving 10 bases between. In nucleotides, the CDR3 is TGTGCCAGCAGTGGTCTTCAGGGCAATGAGCAGTTCTTC. Translated, it gives CASSGLQGNEQFF.

A few counts support this clonotype. This clone may be a read error of a much larger clone one base away. The V call is TRBV2, the J call TRBJ2-1; D is possibly TRBD2 (6 bases). CDR3 size: 12 residues. The germline CDR1 and CDR2 sequences are SNHLY and FYNNEI. V lost 6 bases to trimming and J lost 9 bases, with 12 bases between them. The CDR3 DNA sequence: TGTGCCAGCAGAACCACCGGGGGTGAGCAGTTCTTC. Protein sequence: CASRTTGGEQFF.

Concerning this clonotype itself: Its ends do not fully match the called genes, so a read error is possible. The J gene is TRBJ1-1, the V gene TRBV7-9, with 7 bases aligning to TRBD1. The CDR3 has 14 amino acids. Germline CDR1 is SEHNR and CDR2 is FQNEAQ (reference sequence). This chain's CDR3 is CASSLGQPWAEAFF. CDR3 in DNA: TGTGCCAGCAGCTTGGGACAGCCCTGGGCTGAAGCTTTCTTC.

With regard to this clonotype: This may arise from a read error, as a much more abundant clone is one base away. The chain recombines TRBV6-1 with TRBJ1-2, with D possibly being TRBD1 (6 bases). This CDR3 spans 14 amino acids. Germline CDR1 MNHNS, CDR2 SASEGT. This CDR3 is CAGSDTQGPYGYTF. The CDR3 region has the DNA TGTGCCGGCAGTGACACACAGGGACCCTATGGCTACACCTTC.

This clonotype has a count of ten or more. The chain has TRBV6-5 and TRBJ1-2, with D perhaps matching TRBD1 (5 bases). This CDR3 spans 16 amino acids. Deletions cut 0 bases from V and 3 bases from J, with 14 bases between. The germline gives CDR1 MNHEY, CDR2 SVGAGI. CDR3 bases: TGTGCCAGCAGTTACTCGATGAGAAGGGGAGACTATGGCTACACCTTC. Translation gives CASSYSMRRGDYGYTF.

The table lists this clonotype with a count of one. The chain links TRBV20-1 to TRBJ2-7, with 8 bases fitting TRBD1. The CDR3 is 13 residues long. The V segment lost 2 bases and the J segment 3 bases; nucleotides outside the gene matches: 3. CDR1 and CDR2 from the germline V gene are DFQATT and SNEGSKA (reference sequence). The CDR3 protein is CSARHTGGYEQYF. CDR3 DNA: TGCAGTGCTAGACACACAGGGGGCTACGAGCAGTACTTC.

V is TRBV6-4 and J is TRBJ2-3; the match to TRBD2 covers 12 bases. The J segment lost 2 bases and the V segment lost 2 bases, leaving 5 bases of the junction unmatched. This CDR3 region has 17 residues. Germline V gene data show CDR1 as MRHNA and CDR2 as SNTAGT. The CDR3, as DNA: TGTGCCAGCAGTGACCCGACTAGCGGGGGTAACACAGATACGCAGTATTTT. Its translation is CASSDPTSGGNTDTQYF.

This clonotype was counted many times. The J gene is TRBJ2-3, the V gene TRBV5-1; 7 bases agree with TRBD2. This CDR3 contains 14 residues. Unmatched junction bases numbered 4, after V lost 5 bases and J lost 1 base. CDR1 is SGHRS and CDR2 is YFSETQ in the germline V gene. CDR3 loop: CASRRDYRTDTQYF. The CDR3 DNA reads TGCGCCAGCAGAAGGGACTATCGCACAGATACGCAGTATTTT.

Regarding this clonotype: One base away lies a much larger clone, so this may be a sequencing read error. This chain joins TRBV19 and TRBJ2-1, with a tentative D call TRBD2 (6 bases). Looked up from germline, CDR1 is LNHDA and CDR2 is SQIVND (reference sequence). This CDR3 spans 16 amino acids. CDR3 nucleotide sequence: TGTGCCAGTAGTAGTCAGGAGACTAGGAGATACAATGAGCAGTCCTTC. The encoded protein is CASSSQETRRYNEQSF.

V and J are TRBV7-2 and TRBJ2-7; 8 positions agree with TRBD1. CDR3 length equals 11 residues. Germline V gene sequence: CDR1 SGHTA, CDR2 FQGNSA. V was clipped by 5 bases and J by 9 bases; unmatched bases: 3. This CDR3 reads CASSEDRGQYF. Here the CDR3 DNA reads TGTGCCAGCAGCGAAGACAGGGGGCAGTACTTC.

There are many counts of this clonotype. The CDR3 DNA reads as TGCGCCAGCAGCCTAGCCCGAGGGGGGAACTATGGCTACACCTTC. It codes for CASSLARGGNYGYTF. This chain connects TRBV5-1 to TRBJ1-2, with D maybe TRBD1 (6 bases). This CDR3 contains 15 residues. Trimming removed 4 bases from V and 2 bases from J, with 15 bases in between. Germline values: CDR1 SGHRS, CDR2 YFSETQ.